This record looks at one T cell receptor beta chain sequence and its context. This clonotype has more than one count but fewer than ten. The clone's antigen remains unknown. No quality values exist for individual bases; no much larger clone is one base distant. Graves' hyperthyroidism was defined as stable when no progression to ophthalmopathy occurred over 18 months of follow-up. Hyperthyroidism patients were newly diagnosed, had a disease duration of under 2 months, and were aged 18 to 65 years. The study excluded patients with uncontrolled infections, other autoimmune diseases, pregnancy or lactation. Diagnoses relied on clinical symptoms, serum thyroxine and TRAb, thyroid ultrasound and orbital computed tomography. Total RNA was extracted using Trizol reagent, and RNA quality was assessed on an Agilent 2100 Bioanalyzer. CDR1 and CDR2 (MGHDK, SYGVNS) derive from the germline V gene. The CDR3, cysteine through phenylalanine, is 13 amino acids long. Only CDR3 DNA is held: 39 bases, read in frame from base 1. The germline V and J ends show losses of 6 bases and 7 bases respectively, and no gene match explains 5 bases of the junction.

This sample stems from a study of T cells in Graves' hyperthyroidism and ophthalmopathy (dated by TCRdb to between 2018 and 2021). The study in broad terms: To identify distinguishing TCR V-J signatures, a discovery cohort of 90 to 100 patients was used, comprising fewer than 45 with Graves' ophthalmopathy and approximately 57 with stable Graves' hyperthyroidism. Prospective prediction of ophthalmopathy was tested in an independent validation cohort of 18 to 20 hyperthyroidism patients and 17 patients who later progressed to ophthalmopathy. The roughly 91 discovery patients were randomly split 7:3 into training and test sets. Thyroid tissue and blood T-cell repertoires from six or seven Graves' hyperthyroidism patients were also compared in the study. Following sampling, methimazole starting at 30 mg daily was given to hyperthyroidism patients, and high-dose intravenous methylprednisolone was given to ophthalmopathy patients. The paper reports TCR Vbeta CDR3 sequencing of roughly 140 peripheral blood samples: some 44 ophthalmopathy, under 80 hyperthyroidism and approximately 17 progressor patients.

General study outcomes and caveats: In validation, the model predicted progression to ophthalmopathy with roughly 70% sensitivity and approximately 74% specificity, a median of roughly seven months before onset. Sample size was not statistically predetermined, and investigators were not blinded to group allocation. Most expanded thyroid clonotypes (frequency above 0.001) were also detected in blood, suggesting blood repertoires may reflect thyroid immune responses. A model built on a 13 V-J signature distinguished ophthalmopathy from stable hyperthyroidism, reaching roughly 88% sensitivity and about 81% specificity in cross-validation and 80%/75% in testing.

The TCR beta CDR3 regions were amplified from RNA transcripts. The TCR CDR3 was subjected to a first round of RT-PCR using the HTBI primer set and the Qiagen OneStep RT-PCR kit. Libraries were constructed in a second round of multiplex PCR, after which size selection and purification were carried out. The libraries were sequenced on an Illumina HiSeq2000 using paired-end 100 bp reads. The published analysis was carried out like this. SOAPnuke was used to process the raw data, throwing out any read that contained adapters or uncalled bases, had a mean Phred below 15, or lacked an exact constant-primer or identifier match. COPE v1.2.5 was used to merge the high-quality paired reads, and each unique nucleotide sequence was defined as a clonotype. MiTCR v1.1 was used to align the clonotypes against IMGT TRBV, TRBD and TRBJ reference segments. Only V-J combinations with frequency above 0.0001, covering about 99% of repertoires, were analysed. The TCS score was defined as F50 (clonal expansion) divided by E x V (chaos), with BLOSUM62-based TCRdist calculated between CDR3 peptides within each V-J. Welch's t-statistics and random forest reduced approximately 520 V-J features to about 13, which were used in a naive Bayes classifier (R e1071). The public reads were quality trimmed at Q25 with fastp and then assembled into clones with MiXCR by TCRdb, keeping productive beta chains. Identical CDR3 proteins give one entry, which carries the most common genes and DNA. None of the V and J calls come from the authors' own analysis; TCRdb made them. The sample contains just over 550,000 distinct CDR3 sequences, about 43% of them found a single time. The ten largest clones capture roughly 8.2% of the sample.

The source is a woman between 18 and 29 years old with Graves' hyperthyroidism. Donor details come from another sample of the same person, matched by shared clones. The chain is encoded by TRBV25-1 joined to TRBJ1-1; 10 central bases correspond to TRBD1. The sequenced material came from peripheral blood or thyroid tissue (not recorded which). CDR3 sequence: CASRRTGGDEAFF. The DNA sequence reads TGTGCCAGCAGGCGGACAGGGGGAGATGAAGCTTTCTTT.